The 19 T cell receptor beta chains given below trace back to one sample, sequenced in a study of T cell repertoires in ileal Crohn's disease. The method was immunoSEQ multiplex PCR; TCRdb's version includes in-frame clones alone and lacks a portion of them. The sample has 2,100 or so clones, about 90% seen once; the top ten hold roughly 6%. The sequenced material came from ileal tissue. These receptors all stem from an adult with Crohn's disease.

DNA of the CDR3: TGTGCCAGCTCATTACAGGATAACTATGGCTACACCTTC. Protein sequence: CASSLQDNYGYTF. V usage is TRBV18 and J usage is TRBJ1-2, with TRBD1 as a possible D gene (5 bases). The CDR3 is made up of 13 amino acids. V was pared by 5 bases and J by 1 base, with 8 bases between. Germline V lookup: CDR1 KGHSH, CDR2 LQKENI. Full variable domain (remainder filled in from reference TRBV18 and TRBJ1-2): NAGVMQNPRHLVRRRGQEARLRCSPMKGHSHVYWYRQLPEEGLKFMVYLQKENIIDESGMPKERFSAEFPKEGPSILRIQQVVRGDSAAYFCASSLQDNYGYTFGSGTRLTVV.

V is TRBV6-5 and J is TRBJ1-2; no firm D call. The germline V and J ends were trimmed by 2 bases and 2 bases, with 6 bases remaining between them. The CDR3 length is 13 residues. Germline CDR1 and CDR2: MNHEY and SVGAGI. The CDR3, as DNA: TGTGCCAGCAGTTACGGCAGGAACTATGGCTACACCTTC. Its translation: CASSYGRNYGYTF.

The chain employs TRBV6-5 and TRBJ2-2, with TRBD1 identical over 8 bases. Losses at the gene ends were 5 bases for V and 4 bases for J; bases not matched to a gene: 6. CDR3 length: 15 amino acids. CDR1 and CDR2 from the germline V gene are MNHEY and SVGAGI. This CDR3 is CASSPGTGSTGELFF. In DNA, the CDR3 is TGTGCCAGCAGTCCCGGGACAGGATCCACCGGGGAGCTGTTTTTT.

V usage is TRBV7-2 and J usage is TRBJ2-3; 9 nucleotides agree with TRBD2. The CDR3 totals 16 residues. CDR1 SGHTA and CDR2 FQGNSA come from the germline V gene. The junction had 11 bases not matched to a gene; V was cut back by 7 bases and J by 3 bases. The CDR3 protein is CASNLAGGGATDTQYF. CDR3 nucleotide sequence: TGTGCCAGCAATTTGGCCGGCGGGGGGGCGACAGATACGCAGTATTTT.

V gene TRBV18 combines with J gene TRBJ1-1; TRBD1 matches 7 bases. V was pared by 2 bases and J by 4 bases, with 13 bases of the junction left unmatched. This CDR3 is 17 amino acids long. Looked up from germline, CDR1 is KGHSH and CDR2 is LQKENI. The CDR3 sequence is CASSPNGLERGRTEAFF. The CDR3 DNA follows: TGTGCCAGCTCACCAAATGGCTTGGAGAGGGGGCGCACTGAAGCTTTCTTT. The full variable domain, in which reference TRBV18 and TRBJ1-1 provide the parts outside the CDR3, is NAGVMQNPRHLVRRRGQEARLRCSPMKGHSHVYWYRQLPEEGLKFMVYLQKENIIDESGMPKERFSAEFPKEGPSILRIQQVVRGDSAAYFCASSPNGLERGRTEAFFGQGTRLTVV.

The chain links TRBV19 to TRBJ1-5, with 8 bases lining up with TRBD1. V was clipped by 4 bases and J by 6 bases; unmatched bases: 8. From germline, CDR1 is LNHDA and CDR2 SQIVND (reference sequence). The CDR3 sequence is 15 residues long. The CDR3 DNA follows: TGTGCCAGTAGTACCCCCACAGGGGGGAGTCAGCCCCAGCATTTT. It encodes CASSTPTGGSQPQHF.

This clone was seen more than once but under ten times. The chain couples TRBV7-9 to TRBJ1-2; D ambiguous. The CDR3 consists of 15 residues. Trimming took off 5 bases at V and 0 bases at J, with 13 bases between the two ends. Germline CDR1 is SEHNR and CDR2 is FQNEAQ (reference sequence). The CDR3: CASSATIRTNYGYTF. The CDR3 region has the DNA TGTGCCAGCAGCGCAACGATCAGGACTAACTATGGCTACACCTTC.

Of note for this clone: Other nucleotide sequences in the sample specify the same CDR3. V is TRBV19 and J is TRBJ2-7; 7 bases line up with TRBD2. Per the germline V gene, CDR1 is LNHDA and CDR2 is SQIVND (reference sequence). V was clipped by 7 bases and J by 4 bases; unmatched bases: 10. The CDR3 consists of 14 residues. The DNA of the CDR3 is TGTGCCAGTACCCCGACGGGGGGAATATACGAGCAGTACTTC. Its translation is CASTPTGGIYEQYF.

In DNA, the CDR3 is TGCAGTGCCGGGGAAGAGACCCAGTACTTC. As protein: CSAGEETQYF. The chain couples TRBV20-1 to TRBJ2-5; D may be TRBD2 (5 bases). Germline-derived CDR1 and CDR2 are DFQATT and SNEGSKA (reference sequence). Trimming left V 6 bases short and J 3 bases short, with 5 bases between. The length of the CDR3 is 10 residues.

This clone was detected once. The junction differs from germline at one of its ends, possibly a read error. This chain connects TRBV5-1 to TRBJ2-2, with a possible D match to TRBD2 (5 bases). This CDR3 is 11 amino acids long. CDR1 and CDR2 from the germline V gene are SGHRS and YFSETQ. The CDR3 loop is CVSAGTGELFF. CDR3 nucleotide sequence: TGCGTCAGCGCGGGTACCGGGGAGCTGTTTTTT.

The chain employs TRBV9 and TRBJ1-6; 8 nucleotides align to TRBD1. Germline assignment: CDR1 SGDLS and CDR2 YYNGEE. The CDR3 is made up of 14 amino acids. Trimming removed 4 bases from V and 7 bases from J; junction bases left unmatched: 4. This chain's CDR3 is CASSPDRGNSPLHF. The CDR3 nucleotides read TGTGCCAGCAGCCCCGACAGGGGAAATTCACCCCTCCACTTT.

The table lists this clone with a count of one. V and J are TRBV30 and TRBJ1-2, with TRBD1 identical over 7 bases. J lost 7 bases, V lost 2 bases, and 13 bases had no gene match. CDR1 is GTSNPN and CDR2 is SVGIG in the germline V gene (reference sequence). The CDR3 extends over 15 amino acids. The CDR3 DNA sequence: TGTGCCTGGAGTCCCCTCCGCGGGGACAGAAGTGGCTACACCTTC. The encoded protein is CAWSPLRGDRSGYTF.

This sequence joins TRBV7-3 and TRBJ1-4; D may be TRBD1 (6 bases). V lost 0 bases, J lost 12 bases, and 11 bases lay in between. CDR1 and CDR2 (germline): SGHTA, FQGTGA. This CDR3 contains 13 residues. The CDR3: CASSLTPQGELFF. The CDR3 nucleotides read TGTGCCAGCAGCTTAACGCCACAGGGAGAACTGTTTTTT.

CDR3 DNA: TGTGCCAGCAGCTTCTCCGTTAATCAGCCCCAGCATTTT. It encodes CASSFSVNQPQHF. The chain has TRBV11-1 and TRBJ1-5; D call uncertain. Germline CDR1 reads SGHAT; CDR2 reads FQDESV (reference sequence). Deletions cut 3 bases from V and 4 bases from J, with 7 bases between. The CDR3 is 13 amino acids.

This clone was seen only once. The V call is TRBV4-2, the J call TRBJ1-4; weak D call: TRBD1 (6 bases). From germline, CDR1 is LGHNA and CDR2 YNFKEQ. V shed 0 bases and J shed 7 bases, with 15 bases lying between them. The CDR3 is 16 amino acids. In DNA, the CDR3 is TGTGCCAGCAGCCAAGATCTAGCCCAGGGGTCTGAAAAACTGTTTTTT. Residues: CASSQDLAQGSEKLFF.

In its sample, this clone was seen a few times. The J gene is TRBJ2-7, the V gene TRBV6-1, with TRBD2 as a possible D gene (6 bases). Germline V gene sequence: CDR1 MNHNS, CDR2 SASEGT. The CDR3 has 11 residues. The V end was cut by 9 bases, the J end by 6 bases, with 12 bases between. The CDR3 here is CASRLVGEQYF. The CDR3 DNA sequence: TGTGCCAGTCGACTAGTCGGCGAGCAGTACTTC.

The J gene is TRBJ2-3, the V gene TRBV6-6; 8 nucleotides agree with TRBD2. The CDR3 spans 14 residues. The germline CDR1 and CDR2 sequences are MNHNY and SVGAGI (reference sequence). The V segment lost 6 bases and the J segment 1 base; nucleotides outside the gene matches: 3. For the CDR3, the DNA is TGTGCCAGCAGCCGCGGGGGGCGCACAGATACGCAGTATTTT. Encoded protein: CASSRGGRTDTQYF.

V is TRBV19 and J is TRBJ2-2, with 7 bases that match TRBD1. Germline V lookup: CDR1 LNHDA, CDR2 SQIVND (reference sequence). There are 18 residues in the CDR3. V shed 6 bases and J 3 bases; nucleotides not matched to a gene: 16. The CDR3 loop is CASSPRQGYRWDTGELFF. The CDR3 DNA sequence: TGTGCCAGTAGCCCTAGACAGGGTTACCGTTGGGACACCGGGGAGCTGTTTTTT.

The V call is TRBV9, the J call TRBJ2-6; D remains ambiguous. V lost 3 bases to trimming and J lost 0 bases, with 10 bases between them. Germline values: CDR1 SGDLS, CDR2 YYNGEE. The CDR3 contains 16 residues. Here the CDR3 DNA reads TGTGCCAGCAGCGGGCCAGGTAGCTCTGGGGCCAACGTCCTGACTTTC. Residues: CASSGPGSSGANVLTF.